These T cell receptor beta chains were read from a single sample in a study of blood T cell repertoires in COVID-19. The data were produced by immunoSEQ multiplex PCR, yet TCRdb's version contains in-frame clones alone and is incomplete. The sample consists of roughly 72,000 clones, roughly 88% of them appearing once. Source material: peripheral blood. These receptors were collected from a human donor in a cohort sampled during active COVID-19. CDR3s include the opening cysteine and the closing phenylalanine or tryptophan. D genes are given only for firm matches. Size values are once, few and many counts, or a class for expanded clones, and some rows have none.

d_call	v_call	cdr3_length	j_call	clone_size	cdr3_aa	cdr3_nt
TRBD2	TRBV7-2	19	TRBJ2-5	-	CASSPRRGTLAGLQETQYF	TGTGCCAGCAGCCCCAGGCGGGGAACACTAGCGGGTCTACAAGAGACCCAGTACTTC
-	TRBV5-4	13	TRBJ1-2	-	CASSHRVNYGYTF	TGTGCCAGCAGCCACAGGGTCAACTATGGCTACACCTTC
-	TRBV7-8	16	TRBJ2-1	few	CASSSYRVGSYNEQFF	TGTGCCAGCAGCTCCTACAGGGTGGGCTCCTACAATGAGCAGTTCTTC
TRBD1	TRBV28	15	TRBJ1-5	-	CASRGSDRIFQPQHF	TGTGCCAGCAGAGGTTCGGACAGGATCTTTCAGCCCCAGCATTTT
-	TRBV28	16	TRBJ2-1	-	CASSSGGPSSYNEQFF	TGTGCCAGCAGTTCAGGCGGGCCGAGCTCCTACAATGAGCAGTTCTTC
-	TRBV5-4	16	TRBJ2-1	-	CASQASGGSSYNEQFF	TGTGCCAGCCAAGCTTCCGGTGGTTCCTCCTACAATGAGCAGTTCTTC
TRBD1	TRBV10-3	17	TRBJ1-1	-	CAISDPIQGALNTEAFF	TGTGCCATCAGTGACCCAATACAGGGGGCCCTGAACACTGAAGCTTTCTTT
TRBD2	TRBV5-1	17	TRBJ2-1	-	CASSLVPLAGTYNEQFF	TGCGCCAGCAGCTTGGTTCCCCTAGCGGGGACATACAATGAGCAGTTCTTC
TRBD1	TRBV9	17	TRBJ1-6	-	CASSPTPWDRVGSPLHF	TGTGCCAGCAGCCCGACCCCGTGGGACAGGGTAGGATCACCCCTCCACTTT
TRBD2	TRBV5-6	15	TRBJ2-1	-	CASTSSGRMYNEQFF	TGTGCCAGCACCTCTAGCGGGAGGATGTACAATGAGCAGTTCTTC
-	TRBV2	16	TRBJ2-3	-	CASSDSIGSGSDTQYF	TGTGCCAGCAGTGATTCTATCGGGAGTGGATCAGATACGCAGTATTTT
-	TRBV11-3	16	TRBJ2-2	few	CASSLGQRKSTGELFF	TGTGCCAGCAGCTTAGGCCAGAGGAAAAGCACCGGGGAGCTGTTTTTT
TRBD2	TRBV27	13	TRBJ2-3	-	CASRTSGTDTQYF	TGTGCCAGCCGGACTAGCGGCACAGATACGCAGTATTTT
-	TRBV28	12	TRBJ1-5	-	CASTLLNQPQHF	TGTGCCAGCACCTTACTTAATCAGCCCCAGCATTTT
-	TRBV3-1/TRBV3-2	13	TRBJ2-7	-	CASSRNAAYEQYF	TGTGCCAGCAGCCGAAACGCGGCCTACGAGCAGTACTTC
-	TRBV2	13	TRBJ1-2	-	CASSESQGGGYTF	TGTGCCAGCAGTGAATCGCAGGGAGGTGGCTACACCTTC
-	TRBV14	12	TRBJ2-5	-	CASSQQGETQYF	TGTGCCAGCAGCCAGCAGGGGGAGACCCAGTACTTC
TRBD2	TRBV9	16	TRBJ2-5	-	CASSVAAGGPQETQYF	TGTGCCAGCAGCGTAGCTGCGGGAGGGCCTCAAGAGACCCAGTACTTC
TRBD2	TRBV11-3	16	TRBJ2-2	few	CASRLSGRADTGELFF	TGTGCCAGCAGACTTAGCGGGAGGGCCGACACCGGGGAGCTGTTTTTT
-	TRBV3-1/TRBV3-2	14	TRBJ1-2	-	CASSQGTLNYGYTF	TGTGCCAGCAGCCAGGGGACACTTAACTATGGCTACACCTTC
TRBD1	TRBV6-2/TRBV6-3	14	TRBJ2-7	-	CASSRQGALYEQYF	TGTGCCAGCAGTAGACAGGGGGCGCTTTACGAGCAGTACTTC
TRBD2	TRBV5-6	17	TRBJ2-1	-	CASSLVGAGGLGNEQFF	TGTGCCAGCAGCTTGGTGGGAGCGGGGGGCCTAGGCAATGAGCAGTTCTTC
-	TRBV6-5	16	TRBJ2-1	few	CASSYGEGDPYNEQFF	TGTGCCAGCAGTTACGGGGAGGGGGATCCCTACAATGAGCAGTTCTTC
-	TRBV28	12	TRBJ2-7	-	CASSFRIYEQYF	TGTGCCAGCAGTTTCCGTATCTACGAGCAGTACTTC
TRBD1	TRBV5-4	16	TRBJ2-1	-	CASSWDSQNVGNEQFF	TGTGCCAGCAGCTGGGACAGCCAGAATGTGGGCAATGAGCAGTTCTTC
-	TRBV11-3	15	TRBJ1-3	-	CASSSPRRSGNTIYF	TGTGCCAGCAGCTCCCCGAGGCGCTCTGGAAACACCATATATTTT
TRBD2	TRBV19	15	TRBJ2-1	-	CASSTSGNPSNEQFF	TGTGCCAGTAGTACTAGCGGGAACCCCTCTAATGAGCAGTTCTTC
TRBD1	TRBV6-8	15	TRBJ2-1	-	CATSGTGGKYNEQFF	TGTGCCACCTCCGGGACAGGGGGCAAGTACAATGAGCAGTTCTTC
TRBD1	TRBV6-5	13	TRBJ2-7	-	CASSLGQGYEQYF	TGTGCCAGCAGTTTAGGACAGGGGTACGAGCAGTACTTC
-	TRBV5-4	13	TRBJ1-1	-	CASGRGMNTEAFF	TGTGCCAGTGGGCGCGGGATGAACACTGAAGCTTTCTTT
TRBD1	TRBV5-1	14	TRBJ1-4	-	CASSHRTGDEKLFF	TGCGCCAGCAGCCACCGGACAGGGGATGAAAAACTGTTTTTT
TRBD1	TRBV18	15	TRBJ1-6	-	CASSPPGTAYSPLHF	TGTGCCAGCTCACCGCCCGGGACAGCATATTCACCCCTCCACTTT
-	TRBV10-3	12	TRBJ1-2	-	CAISETGDGYTF	TGTGCCATCAGTGAGACCGGTGATGGCTACACCTTC
TRBD2	TRBV18	15	TRBJ2-3	-	CASSRLAGSTDTQYF	TGTGCCAGCTCAAGACTAGCGGGTAGCACAGATACGCAGTATTTT
TRBD1	TRBV10-1	16	TRBJ2-2	once	CASSPRQGAPTGELFF	TGCGCCAGCAGTCCCCGGCAGGGGGCTCCCACCGGGGAGCTGTTTTTT
-	TRBV12-3/TRBV12-4	13	TRBJ2-2	-	CASSLDSTGELFF	TGTGCCAGCAGTTTAGACAGCACCGGGGAGCTGTTTTTT
TRBD1	TRBV5-1	14	TRBJ2-7	-	CASSLQGQGHEQYF	TGCGCCAGCAGCTTGCAGGGACAGGGACACGAGCAGTACTTC
TRBD2	TRBV5-1	16	TRBJ2-5	-	CASSLGWRGAQETQYF	TGCGCCAGCAGCTTGGGCTGGCGGGGGGCCCAAGAGACCCAGTACTTC
-	TRBV18	12	TRBJ1-6	-	CASSPPGSPLHF	TGTGCCAGCTCACCACCTGGCTCACCCCTCCACTTT
-	TRBV6-2/TRBV6-3	13	TRBJ2-7	-	CASSYQDSYEQYF	TGTGCCAGCAGTTACCAGGACAGCTACGAGCAGTACTTC
TRBD2	TRBV19	14	TRBJ2-3	-	CASSSGGFPDTQYF	TGTGCCAGTAGTAGCGGGGGGTTCCCAGATACGCAGTATTTT